These 13 T cell receptor beta chains originate from one sample sequenced in a study of blood T cell repertoires in COVID-19. Method: immunoSEQ multiplex PCR; TCRdb's copy keeps in-frame clones and lacks some. The sample lists roughly 60,000 clones, about 86% occurring once. Sequencing was performed on peripheral blood. The receptors were gathered from an elderly man with COVID-19, enrolled during active disease.

The chain employs TRBV28 and TRBJ1-2; 7 positions agree with TRBD1. The trim removed 10 bases at V and 0 bases at J, leaving 5 bases unmatched. CDR3 size: 13 residues. Germline V gene data show CDR1 as MDHEN and CDR2 as SYDVKM. CDR3 amino acids: CATQGEANYGYTF. CDR3 DNA: TGTGCCACCCAGGGGGAAGCTAACTATGGCTACACCTTC.

This chain connects TRBV29-1 to TRBJ1-2; 8 positions match TRBD1. Germline lookup yields CDR1 SQVTM and CDR2 ANQGSEA. V gave up 2 bases and J gave up 5 bases; unmatched junction bases: 7. CDR3 length: 14 residues. The chain's CDR3 is CSVERGQELYGYTF. The CDR3 bases are TGCAGCGTTGAACGGGGACAGGAGCTTTATGGCTACACCTTC.

V usage is TRBV5-1 and J usage is TRBJ2-2; weak D call: TRBD2 (6 bases). CDR1 SGHRS and CDR2 YFSETQ come from the germline V gene. Trimming took off 0 bases at V and 5 bases at J, with 11 bases between the two ends. The CDR3 contains 15 residues. Written as DNA, the CDR3 is TGCGCCAGCAGCTTGGTTTCGGCGGGGACCGGGGAGCTGTTTTTT. Translation: CASSLVSAGTGELFF.

The chain carries TRBV28 and TRBJ1-2; the match to TRBD1 covers 12 bases. CDR1 is MDHEN and CDR2 is SYDVKM in the germline V gene. The CDR3 runs 15 residues. Germline trimming cut 6 bases from V and 2 bases from J; bases unmatched to any gene: 4. CDR3 bases: TGTGCCAGCAGATGGGACAGGGGGCGAAACTATGGCTACACCTTC. This codes for CASRWDRGRNYGYTF.

The sample holds a few counts of this clone. The chain employs TRBV7-2 and TRBJ2-3, with 9 bases aligning to TRBD2. Trimming cost V 1 base and J 1 base; bases outside gene matches: 3. The CDR3 is 16 residues long. Germline CDR1 and CDR2: SGHTA and FQGNSA. CDR3 amino acids: CASSLGGRGGTDTQYF. CDR3 bases: TGTGCCAGCAGCTTAGGCGGGAGGGGGGGCACAGATACGCAGTATTTT. Filled out from reference TRBV7-2 and TRBJ2-3, the complete variable domain reads GAGVSQSPSNKVTEKGKDVELRCDPISGHTALYWYRQSLGQGLEFLIYFQGNSAPDKSGLPSDRFSAERTGGSVSTLTIQRTQQEDSAVYLCASSLGGRGGTDTQYFGPGTRLTVL.

This sequence joins TRBV21-1 and TRBJ2-2; the DNA was not used to check the table's D call, TRBD2. TRBV21-1 corresponds to a pseudogene. The CDR3 extends over 15 amino acids. CDR3 amino acids: CASSPRWGDTGELFF. The CDR3 bases are TGTGCCAGCAGCCCAAGGTGGGGGGACACCGGGGAGCTGTTTTTT.

J is TRBJ1-2 and V is TRBV7-8; TRBD1 matches at 7 bases. There are 16 residues in the CDR3. V shed 3 bases and J 3 bases; nucleotides not matched to a gene: 10. Germline loops: CDR1 SGHVS, CDR2 FQNEAQ. The DNA for the CDR3 is TGTGCCAGCAGCTTTCTAGAGGGGGCGATGGACTATGGCTACACCTTC. This codes for CASSFLEGAMDYGYTF.

This chain joins TRBV10-3 and TRBJ1-6; 7 nucleotides align to TRBD1. Losses at the gene ends were 3 bases for V and 7 bases for J; bases not matched to a gene: 6. The CDR3 extends over 15 amino acids. The germline V gene has CDR1 ENHRY and CDR2 SYGVKD. The CDR3 spells CAISESGQMNSPLHF. The DNA for the CDR3 is TGTGCCATCAGTGAATCGGGACAGATGAATTCACCCCTCCACTTT.

The table lists this clone with a few counts. The chain couples TRBV5-1 to TRBJ1-5; tentative D call: TRBD1 (6 bases). Germline CDR1 SGHRS, CDR2 YFSETQ. Trimming stripped 4 bases from V and 5 bases from J, with 13 bases between. This CDR3 comprises 14 residues. The DNA for the CDR3 is TGCGCCAGCAGCCTGGAGACAGGCTATCAGCCCCAGCATTTT. As protein: CASSLETGYQPQHF.

The chain combines TRBV5-1 with TRBJ1-1, with a possible D match to TRBD1 (6 bases). Looked up from germline, CDR1 is SGHRS and CDR2 is YFSETQ. Trimming left V 4 bases short and J 2 bases short, with 15 bases between. The CDR3 covers 15 residues. The CDR3: CASSLGGTSNTEAFF. CDR3 bases: TGCGCCAGCAGCCTGGGGGGGACAAGTAACACTGAAGCTTTCTTT.

In its sample, this clone was seen a few times. The genes are TRBV19 and TRBJ1-1; 9 positions agree with TRBD1. Losses at the gene ends were 6 bases for V and 3 bases for J; bases not matched to a gene: 2. The CDR3 covers 13 residues. Germline V gene data show CDR1 as LNHDA and CDR2 as SQIVND (reference sequence). The CDR3 DNA follows: TGTGCCAGTAGACAGGGGGCGTACACTGAAGCTTTCTTT. Translating gives CASRQGAYTEAFF.

The rearrangement links TRBV7-9 to TRBJ2-1; 9 bases fit TRBD2. V dropped 1 base and J dropped 0; count of bases not matched to a gene: 1. The CDR3 has 16 residues. The germline V gene has CDR1 SEHNR and CDR2 FQNEAQ (reference sequence). In nucleotides, the CDR3 is TGTGCCAGCAGCTTAGTAGCGGGGGCCTCCTACAATGAGCAGTTCTTC. Amino acids: CASSLVAGASYNEQFF.

This clone was recorded only once. The chain employs TRBV11-2 and TRBJ1-2; D gene unclear. CDR1 SGHAT and CDR2 FQNNGV come from the germline V gene. The CDR3 runs to 14 residues. Trimming removed 1 base from V and 7 bases from J, with 13 bases in between. The CDR3: CASSLARGFGGYTF. The CDR3, as DNA: TGTGCCAGCAGCTTAGCGCGGGGTTTTGGTGGCTACACCTTC.